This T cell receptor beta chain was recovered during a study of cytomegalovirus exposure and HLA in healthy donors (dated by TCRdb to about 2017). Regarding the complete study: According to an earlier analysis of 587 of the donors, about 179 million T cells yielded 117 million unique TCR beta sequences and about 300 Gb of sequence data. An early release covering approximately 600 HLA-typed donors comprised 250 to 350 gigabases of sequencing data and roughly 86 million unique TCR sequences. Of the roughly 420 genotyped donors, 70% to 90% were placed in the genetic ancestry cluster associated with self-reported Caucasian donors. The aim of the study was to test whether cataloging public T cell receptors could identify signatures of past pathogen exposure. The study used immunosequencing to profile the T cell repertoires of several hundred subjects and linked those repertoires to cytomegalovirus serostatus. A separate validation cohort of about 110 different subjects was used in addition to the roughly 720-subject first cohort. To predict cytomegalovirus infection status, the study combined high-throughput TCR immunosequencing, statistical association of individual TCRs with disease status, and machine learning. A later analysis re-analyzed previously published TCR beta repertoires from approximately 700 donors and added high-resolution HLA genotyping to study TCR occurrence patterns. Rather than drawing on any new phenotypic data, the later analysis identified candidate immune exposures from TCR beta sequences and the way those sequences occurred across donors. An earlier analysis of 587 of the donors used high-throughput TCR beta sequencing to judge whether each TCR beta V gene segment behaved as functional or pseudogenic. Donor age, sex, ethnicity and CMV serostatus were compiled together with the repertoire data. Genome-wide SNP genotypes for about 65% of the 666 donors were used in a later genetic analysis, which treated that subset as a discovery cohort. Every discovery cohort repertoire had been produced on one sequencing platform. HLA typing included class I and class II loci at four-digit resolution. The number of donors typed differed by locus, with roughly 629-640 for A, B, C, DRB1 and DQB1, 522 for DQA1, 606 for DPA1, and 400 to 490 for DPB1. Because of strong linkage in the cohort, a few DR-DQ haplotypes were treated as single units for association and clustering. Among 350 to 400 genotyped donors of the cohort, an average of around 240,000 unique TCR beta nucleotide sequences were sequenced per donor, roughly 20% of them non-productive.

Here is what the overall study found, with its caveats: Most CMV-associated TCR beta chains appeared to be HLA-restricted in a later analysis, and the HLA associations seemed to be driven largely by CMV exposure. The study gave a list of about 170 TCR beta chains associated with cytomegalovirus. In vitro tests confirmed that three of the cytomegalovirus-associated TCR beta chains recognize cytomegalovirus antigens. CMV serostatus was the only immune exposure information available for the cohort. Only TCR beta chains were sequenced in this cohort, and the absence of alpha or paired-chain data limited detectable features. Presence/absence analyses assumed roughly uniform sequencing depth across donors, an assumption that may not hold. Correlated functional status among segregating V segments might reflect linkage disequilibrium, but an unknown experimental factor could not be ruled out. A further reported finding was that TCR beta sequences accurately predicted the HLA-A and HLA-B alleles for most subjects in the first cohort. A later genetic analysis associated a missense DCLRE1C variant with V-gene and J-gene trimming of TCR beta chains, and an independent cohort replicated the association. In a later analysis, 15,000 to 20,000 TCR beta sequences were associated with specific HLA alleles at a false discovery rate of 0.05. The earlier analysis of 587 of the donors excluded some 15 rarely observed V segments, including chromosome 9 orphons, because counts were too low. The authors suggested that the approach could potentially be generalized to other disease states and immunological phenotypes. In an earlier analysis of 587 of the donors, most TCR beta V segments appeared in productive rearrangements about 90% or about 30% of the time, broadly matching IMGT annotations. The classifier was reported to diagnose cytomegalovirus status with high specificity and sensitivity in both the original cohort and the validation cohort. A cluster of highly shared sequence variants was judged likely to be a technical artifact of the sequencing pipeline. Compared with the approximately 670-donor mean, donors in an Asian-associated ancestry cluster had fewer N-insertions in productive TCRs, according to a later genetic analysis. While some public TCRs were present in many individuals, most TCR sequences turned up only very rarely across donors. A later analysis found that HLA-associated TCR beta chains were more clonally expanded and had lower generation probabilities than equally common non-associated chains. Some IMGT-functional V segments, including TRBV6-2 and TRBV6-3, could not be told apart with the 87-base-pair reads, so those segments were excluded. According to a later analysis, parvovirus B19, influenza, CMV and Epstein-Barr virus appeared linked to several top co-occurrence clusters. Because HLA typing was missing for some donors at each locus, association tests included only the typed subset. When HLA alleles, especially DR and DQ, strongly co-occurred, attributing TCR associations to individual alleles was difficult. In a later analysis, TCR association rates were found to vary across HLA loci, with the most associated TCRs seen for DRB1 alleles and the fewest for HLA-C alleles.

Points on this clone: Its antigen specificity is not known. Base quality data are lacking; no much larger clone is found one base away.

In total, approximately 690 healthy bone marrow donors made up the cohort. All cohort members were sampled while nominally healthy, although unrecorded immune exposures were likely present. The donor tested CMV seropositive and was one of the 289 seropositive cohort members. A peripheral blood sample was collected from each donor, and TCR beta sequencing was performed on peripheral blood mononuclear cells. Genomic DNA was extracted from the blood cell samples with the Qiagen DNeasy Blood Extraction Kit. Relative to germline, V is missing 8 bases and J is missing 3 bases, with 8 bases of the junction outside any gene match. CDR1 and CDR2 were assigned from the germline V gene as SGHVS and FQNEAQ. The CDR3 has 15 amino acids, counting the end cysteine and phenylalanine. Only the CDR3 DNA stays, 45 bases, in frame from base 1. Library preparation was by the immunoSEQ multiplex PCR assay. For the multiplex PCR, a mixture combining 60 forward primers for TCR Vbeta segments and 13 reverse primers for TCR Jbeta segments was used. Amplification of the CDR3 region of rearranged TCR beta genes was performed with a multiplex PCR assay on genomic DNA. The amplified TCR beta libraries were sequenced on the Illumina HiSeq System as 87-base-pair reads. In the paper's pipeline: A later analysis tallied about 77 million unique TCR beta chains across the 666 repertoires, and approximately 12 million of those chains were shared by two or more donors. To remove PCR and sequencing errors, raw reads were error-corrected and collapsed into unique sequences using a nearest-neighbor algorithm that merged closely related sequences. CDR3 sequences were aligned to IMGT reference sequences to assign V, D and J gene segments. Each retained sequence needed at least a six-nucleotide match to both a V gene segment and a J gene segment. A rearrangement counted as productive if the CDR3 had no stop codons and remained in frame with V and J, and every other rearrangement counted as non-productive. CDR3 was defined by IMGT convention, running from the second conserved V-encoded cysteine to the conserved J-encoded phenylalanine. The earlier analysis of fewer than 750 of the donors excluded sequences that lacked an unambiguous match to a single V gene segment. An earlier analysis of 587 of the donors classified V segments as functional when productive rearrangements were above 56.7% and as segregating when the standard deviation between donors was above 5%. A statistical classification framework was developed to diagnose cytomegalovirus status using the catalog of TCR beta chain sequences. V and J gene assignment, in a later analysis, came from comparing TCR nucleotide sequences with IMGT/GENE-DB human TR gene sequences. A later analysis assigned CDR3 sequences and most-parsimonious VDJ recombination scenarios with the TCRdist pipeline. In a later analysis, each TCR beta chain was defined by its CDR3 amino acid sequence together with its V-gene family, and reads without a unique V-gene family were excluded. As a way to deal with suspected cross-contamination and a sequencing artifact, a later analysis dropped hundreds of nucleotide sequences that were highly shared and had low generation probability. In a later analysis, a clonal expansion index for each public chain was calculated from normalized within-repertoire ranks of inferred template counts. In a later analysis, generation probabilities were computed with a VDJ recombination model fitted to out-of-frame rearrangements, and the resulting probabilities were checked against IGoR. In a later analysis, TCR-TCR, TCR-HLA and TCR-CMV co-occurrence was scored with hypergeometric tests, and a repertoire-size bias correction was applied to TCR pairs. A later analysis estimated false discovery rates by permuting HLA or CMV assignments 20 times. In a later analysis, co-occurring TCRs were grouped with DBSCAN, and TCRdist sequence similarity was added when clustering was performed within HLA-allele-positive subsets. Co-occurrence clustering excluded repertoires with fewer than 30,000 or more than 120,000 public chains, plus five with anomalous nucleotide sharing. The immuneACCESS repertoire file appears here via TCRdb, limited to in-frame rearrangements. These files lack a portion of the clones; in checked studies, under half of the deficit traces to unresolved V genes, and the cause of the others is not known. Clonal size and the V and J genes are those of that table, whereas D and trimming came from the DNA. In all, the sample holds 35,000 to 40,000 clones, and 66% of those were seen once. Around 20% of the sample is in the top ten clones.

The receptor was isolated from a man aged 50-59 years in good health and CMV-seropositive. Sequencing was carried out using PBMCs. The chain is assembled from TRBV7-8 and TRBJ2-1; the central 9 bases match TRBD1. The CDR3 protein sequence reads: CASGTGTGYYNEQFF. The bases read TGTGCCAGCGGAACCGGGACAGGGTACTACAATGAGCAGTTCTTC.